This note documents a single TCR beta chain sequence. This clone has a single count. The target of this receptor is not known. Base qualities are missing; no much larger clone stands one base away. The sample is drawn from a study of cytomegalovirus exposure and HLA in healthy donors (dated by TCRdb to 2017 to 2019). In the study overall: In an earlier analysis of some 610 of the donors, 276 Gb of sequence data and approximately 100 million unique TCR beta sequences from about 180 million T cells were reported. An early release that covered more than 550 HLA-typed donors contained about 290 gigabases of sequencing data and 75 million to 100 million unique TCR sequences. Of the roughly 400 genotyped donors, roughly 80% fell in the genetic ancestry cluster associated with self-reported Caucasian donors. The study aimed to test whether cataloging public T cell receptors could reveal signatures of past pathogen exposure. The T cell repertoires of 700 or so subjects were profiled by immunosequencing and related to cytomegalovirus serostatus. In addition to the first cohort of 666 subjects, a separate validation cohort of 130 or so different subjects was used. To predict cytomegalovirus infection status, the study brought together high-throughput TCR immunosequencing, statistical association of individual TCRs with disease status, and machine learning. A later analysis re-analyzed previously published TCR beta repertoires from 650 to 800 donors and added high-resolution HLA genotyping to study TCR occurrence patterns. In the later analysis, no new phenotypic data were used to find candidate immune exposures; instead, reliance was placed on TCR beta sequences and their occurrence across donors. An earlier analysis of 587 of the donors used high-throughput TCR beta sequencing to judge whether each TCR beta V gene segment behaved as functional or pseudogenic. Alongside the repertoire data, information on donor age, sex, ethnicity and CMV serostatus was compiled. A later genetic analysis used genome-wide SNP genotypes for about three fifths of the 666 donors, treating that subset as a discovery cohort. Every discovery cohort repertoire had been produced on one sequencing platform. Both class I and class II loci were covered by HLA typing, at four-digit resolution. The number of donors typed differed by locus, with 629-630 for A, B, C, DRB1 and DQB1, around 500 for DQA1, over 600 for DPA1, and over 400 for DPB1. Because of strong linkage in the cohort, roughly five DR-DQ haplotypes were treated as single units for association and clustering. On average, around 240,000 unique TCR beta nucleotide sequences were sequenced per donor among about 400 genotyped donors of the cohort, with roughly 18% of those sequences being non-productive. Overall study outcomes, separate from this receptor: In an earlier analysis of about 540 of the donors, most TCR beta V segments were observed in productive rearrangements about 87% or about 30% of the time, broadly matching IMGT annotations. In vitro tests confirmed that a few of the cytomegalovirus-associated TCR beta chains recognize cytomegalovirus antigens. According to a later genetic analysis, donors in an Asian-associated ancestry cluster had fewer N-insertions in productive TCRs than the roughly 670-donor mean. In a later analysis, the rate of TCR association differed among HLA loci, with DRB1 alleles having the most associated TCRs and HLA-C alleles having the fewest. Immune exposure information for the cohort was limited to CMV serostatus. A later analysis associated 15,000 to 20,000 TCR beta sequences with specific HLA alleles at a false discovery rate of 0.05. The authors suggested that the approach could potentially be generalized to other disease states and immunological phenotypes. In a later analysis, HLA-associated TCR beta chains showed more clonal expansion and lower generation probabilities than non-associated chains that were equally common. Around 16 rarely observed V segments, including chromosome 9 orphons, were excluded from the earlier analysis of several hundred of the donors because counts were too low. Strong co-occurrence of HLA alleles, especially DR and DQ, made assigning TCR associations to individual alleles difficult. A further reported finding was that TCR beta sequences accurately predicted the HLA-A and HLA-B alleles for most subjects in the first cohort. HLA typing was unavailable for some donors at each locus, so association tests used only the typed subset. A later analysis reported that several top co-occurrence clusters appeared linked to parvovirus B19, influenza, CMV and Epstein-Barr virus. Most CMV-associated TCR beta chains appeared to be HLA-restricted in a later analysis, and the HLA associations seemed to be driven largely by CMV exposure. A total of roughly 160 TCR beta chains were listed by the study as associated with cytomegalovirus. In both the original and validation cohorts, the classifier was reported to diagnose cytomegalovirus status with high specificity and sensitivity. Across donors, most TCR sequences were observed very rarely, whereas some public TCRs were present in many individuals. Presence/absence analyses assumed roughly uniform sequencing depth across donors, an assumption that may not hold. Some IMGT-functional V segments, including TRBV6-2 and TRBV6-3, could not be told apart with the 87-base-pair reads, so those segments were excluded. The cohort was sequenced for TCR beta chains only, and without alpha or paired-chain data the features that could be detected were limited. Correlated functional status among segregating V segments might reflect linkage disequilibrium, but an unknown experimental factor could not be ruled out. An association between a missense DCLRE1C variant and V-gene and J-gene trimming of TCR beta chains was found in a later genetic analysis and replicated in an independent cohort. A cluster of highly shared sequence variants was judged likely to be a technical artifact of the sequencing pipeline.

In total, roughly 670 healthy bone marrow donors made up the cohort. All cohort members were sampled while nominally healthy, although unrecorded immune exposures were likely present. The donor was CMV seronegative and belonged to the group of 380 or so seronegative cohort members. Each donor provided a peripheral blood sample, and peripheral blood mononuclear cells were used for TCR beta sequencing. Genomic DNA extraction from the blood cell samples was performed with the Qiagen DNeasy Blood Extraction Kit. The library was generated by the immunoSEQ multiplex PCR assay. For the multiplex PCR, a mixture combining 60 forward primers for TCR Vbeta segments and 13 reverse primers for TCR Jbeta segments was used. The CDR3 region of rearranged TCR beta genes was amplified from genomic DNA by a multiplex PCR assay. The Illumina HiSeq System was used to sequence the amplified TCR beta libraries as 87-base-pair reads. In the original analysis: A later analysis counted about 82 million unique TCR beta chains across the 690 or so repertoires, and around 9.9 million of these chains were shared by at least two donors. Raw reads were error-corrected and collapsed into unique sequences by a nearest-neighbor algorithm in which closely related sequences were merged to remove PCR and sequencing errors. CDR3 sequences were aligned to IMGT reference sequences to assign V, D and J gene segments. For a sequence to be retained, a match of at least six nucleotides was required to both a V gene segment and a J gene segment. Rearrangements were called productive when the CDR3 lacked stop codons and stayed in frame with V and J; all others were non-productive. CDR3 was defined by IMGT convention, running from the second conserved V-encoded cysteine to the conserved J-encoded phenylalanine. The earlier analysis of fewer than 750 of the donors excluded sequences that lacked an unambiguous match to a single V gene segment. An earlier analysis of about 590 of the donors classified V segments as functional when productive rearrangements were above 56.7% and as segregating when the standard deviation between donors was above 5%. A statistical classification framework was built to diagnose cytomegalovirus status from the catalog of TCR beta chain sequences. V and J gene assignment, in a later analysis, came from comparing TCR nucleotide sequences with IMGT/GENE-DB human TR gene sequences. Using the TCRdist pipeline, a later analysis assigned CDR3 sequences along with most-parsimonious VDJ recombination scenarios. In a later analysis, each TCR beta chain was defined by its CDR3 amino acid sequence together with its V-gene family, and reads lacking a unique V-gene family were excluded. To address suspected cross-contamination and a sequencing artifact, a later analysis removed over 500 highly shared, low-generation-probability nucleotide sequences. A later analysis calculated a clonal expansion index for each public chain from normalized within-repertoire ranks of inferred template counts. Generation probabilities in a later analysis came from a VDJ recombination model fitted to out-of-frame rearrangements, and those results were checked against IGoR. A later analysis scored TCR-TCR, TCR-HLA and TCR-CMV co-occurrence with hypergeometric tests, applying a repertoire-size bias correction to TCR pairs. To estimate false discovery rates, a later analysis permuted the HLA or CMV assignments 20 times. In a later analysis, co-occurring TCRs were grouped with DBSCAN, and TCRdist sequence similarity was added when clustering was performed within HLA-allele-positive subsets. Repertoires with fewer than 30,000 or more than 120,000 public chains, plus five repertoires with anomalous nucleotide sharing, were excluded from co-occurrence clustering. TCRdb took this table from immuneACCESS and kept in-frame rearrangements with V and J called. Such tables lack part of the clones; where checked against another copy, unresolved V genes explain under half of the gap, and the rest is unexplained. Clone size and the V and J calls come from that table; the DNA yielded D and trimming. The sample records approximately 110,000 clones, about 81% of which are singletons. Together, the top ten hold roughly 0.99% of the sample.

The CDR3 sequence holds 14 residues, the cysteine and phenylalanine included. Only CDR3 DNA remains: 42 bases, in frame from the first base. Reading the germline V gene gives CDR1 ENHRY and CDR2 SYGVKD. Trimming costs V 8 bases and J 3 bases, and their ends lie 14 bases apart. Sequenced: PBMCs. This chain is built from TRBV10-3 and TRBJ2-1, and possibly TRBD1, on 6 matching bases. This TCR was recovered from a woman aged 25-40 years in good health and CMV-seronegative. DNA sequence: TGTGCCATCGAGGACACACAGGGCTACAATGAGCAGTTCTTC. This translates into CAIEDTQGYNEQFF.